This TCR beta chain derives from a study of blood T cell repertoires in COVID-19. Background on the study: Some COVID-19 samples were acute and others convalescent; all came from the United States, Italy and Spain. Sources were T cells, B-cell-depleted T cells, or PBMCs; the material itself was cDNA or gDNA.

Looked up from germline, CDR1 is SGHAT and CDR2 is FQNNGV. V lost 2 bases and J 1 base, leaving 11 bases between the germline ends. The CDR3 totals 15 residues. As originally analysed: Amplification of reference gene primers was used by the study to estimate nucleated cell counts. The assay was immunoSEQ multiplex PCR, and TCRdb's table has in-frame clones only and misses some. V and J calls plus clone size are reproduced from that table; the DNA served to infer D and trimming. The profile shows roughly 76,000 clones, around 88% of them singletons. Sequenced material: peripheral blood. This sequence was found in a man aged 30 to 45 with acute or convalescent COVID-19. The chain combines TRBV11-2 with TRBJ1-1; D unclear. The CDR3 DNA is TGTGCCAGCAGCTTATACCCCAGGCAGAACACTGAAGCTTTCTTT. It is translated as CASSLYPRQNTEAFF. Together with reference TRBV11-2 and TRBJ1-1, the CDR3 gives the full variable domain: EAGVAQSPRYKIIEKRQSVAFWCNPISGHATLYWYQQILGQGPKLLIQFQNNGVVDDSQLPKDRFSAERLKGVDSTLKIQPAKLEDSAVYLCASSLYPRQNTEAFFGQGTRLTVV.